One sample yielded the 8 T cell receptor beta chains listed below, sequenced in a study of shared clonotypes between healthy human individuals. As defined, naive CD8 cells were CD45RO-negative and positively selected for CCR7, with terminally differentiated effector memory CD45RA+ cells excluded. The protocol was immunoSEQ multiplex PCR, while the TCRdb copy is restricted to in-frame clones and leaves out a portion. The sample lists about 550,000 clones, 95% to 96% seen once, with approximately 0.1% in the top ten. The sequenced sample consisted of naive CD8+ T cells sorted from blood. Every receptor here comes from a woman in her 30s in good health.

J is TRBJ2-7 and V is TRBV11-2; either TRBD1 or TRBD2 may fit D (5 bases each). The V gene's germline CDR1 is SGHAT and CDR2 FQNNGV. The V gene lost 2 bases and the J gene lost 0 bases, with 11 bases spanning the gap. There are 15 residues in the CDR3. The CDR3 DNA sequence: TGTGCCAGCAGCTTATCCGGGACCACCTCCTACGAGCAGTACTTC. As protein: CASSLSGTTSYEQYF.

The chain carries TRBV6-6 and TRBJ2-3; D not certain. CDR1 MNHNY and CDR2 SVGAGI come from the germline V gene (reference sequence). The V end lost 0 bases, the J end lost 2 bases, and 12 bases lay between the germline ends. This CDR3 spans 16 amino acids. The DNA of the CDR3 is TGTGCCAGCAGTTACTCGGGCGTCGAGTTCACAGATACGCAGTATTTT. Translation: CASSYSGVEFTDTQYF.

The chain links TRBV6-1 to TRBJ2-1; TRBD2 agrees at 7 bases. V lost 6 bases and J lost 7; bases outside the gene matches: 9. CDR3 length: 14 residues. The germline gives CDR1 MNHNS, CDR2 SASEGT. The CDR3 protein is CASRPPGLTNEQFF. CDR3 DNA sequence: TGTGCCAGCAGACCCCCGGGACTAACAAATGAGCAGTTCTTC.

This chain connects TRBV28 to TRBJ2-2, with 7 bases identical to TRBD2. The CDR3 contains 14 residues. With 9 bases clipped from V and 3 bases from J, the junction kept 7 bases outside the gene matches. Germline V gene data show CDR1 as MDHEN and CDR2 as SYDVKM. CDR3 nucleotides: TGTGCCAGTGATACTAGCGCAGACACCGGGGAGCTGTTTTTT. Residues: CASDTSADTGELFF.

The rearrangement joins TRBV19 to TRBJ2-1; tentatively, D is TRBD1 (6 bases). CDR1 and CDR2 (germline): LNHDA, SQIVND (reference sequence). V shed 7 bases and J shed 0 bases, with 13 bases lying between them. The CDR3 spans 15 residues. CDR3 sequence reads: CASKSGQSSYNEQFF. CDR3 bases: TGTGCCAGTAAGAGTGGACAGTCCTCCTACAATGAGCAGTTCTTC.

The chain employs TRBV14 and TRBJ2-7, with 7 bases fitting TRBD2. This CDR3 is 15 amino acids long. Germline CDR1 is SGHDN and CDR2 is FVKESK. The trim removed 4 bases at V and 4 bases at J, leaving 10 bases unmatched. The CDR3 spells CASSPRQRGFYEQYF. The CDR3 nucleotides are TGTGCCAGCAGCCCGCGCCAGCGGGGATTTTACGAGCAGTACTTC. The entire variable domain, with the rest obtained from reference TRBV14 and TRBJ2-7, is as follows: EAGVTQFPSHSVIEKGQTVTLRCDPISGHDNLYWYRRVMGKEIKFLLHFVKESKQDESGMPNNRFLAERTGGTYSTLKVQPAELEDSGVYFCASSPRQRGFYEQYFGPGTRLTVT.

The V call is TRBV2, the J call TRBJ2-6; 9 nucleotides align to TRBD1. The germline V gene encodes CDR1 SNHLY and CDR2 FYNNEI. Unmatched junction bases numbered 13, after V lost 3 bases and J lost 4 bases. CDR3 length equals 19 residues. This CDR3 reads CASSDQSDRGSLGANVLTF. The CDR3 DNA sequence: TGTGCCAGCAGTGATCAATCGGACAGGGGATCGTTAGGGGCCAACGTCCTGACTTTC.

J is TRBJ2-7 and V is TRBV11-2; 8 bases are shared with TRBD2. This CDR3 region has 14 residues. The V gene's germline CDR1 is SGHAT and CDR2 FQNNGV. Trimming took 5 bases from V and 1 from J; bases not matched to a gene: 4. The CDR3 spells CASSVASGSYEQYF. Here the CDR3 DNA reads TGTGCCAGCAGCGTTGCTAGCGGGTCCTACGAGCAGTACTTC.